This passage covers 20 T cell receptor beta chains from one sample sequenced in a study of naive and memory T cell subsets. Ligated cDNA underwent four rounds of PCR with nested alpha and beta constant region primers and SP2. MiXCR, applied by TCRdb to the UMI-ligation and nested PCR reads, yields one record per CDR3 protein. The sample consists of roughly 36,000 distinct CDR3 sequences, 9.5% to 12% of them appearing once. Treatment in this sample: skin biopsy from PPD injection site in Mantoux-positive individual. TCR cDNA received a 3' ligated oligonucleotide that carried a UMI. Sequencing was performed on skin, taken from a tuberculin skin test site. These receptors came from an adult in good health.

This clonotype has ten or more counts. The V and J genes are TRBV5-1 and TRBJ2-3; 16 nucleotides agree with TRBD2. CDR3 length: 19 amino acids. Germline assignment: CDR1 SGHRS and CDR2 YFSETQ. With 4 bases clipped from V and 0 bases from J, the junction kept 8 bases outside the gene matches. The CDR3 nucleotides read TGCGCCAGCAGCCCGGGGACTAGCGGGAGGGCCAGGAGCACAGATACGCAGTATTTT. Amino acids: CASSPGTSGRARSTDTQYF.

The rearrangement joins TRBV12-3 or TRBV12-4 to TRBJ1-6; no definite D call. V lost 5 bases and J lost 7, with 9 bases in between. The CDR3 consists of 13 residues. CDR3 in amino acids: CASSLTVNSPLHF. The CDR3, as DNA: TGTGCCAGCAGTCTAACAGTGAATTCACCCCTCCACTTT.

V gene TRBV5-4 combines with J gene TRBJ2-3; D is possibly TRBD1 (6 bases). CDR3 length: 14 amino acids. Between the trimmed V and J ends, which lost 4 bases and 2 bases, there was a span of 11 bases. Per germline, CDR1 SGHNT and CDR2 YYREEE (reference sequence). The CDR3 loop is CASSQQGSTDTQYF. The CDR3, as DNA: TGTGCCAGCAGCCAACAGGGTTCCACAGATACGCAGTATTTT.

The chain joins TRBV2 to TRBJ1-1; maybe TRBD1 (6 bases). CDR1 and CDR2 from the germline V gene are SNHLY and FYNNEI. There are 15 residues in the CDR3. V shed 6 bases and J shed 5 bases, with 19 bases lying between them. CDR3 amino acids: CASRKLEQGSTEAFF. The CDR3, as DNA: TGTGCCAGCAGGAAACTAGAACAGGGCTCTACTGAAGCTTTCTTT.

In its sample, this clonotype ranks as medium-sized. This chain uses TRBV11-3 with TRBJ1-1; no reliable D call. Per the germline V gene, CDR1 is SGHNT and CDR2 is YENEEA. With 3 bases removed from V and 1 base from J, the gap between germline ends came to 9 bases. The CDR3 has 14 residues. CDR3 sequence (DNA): TGTGCCAGCAGCTTCGACGGGCCGAACACTGAAGCTTTCTTT. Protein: CASSFDGPNTEAFF.

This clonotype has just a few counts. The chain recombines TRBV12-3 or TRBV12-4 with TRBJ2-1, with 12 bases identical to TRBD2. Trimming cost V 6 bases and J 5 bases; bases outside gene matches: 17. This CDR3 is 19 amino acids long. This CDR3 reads CASSRLAGGPAWNHNEQFF. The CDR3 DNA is TGTGCCAGCAGCCGGCTAGCGGGAGGGCCCGCATGGAATCACAATGAGCAGTTCTTC.

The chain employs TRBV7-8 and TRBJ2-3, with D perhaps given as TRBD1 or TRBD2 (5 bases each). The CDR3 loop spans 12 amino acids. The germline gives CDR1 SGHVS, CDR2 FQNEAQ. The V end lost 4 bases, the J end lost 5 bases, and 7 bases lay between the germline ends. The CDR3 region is CASSYGGDTQYF. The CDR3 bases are TGTGCCAGCAGCTATGGGGGAGATACGCAGTATTTT.

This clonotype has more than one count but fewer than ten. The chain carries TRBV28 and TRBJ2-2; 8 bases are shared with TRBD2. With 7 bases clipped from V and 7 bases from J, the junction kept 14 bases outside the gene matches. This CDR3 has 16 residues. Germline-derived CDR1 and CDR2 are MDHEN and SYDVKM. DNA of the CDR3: TGTGCCAGCACCCAGAGATGGACTAGCTTCGTCGGGGAGCTGTTTTTT. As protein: CASTQRWTSFVGELFF.

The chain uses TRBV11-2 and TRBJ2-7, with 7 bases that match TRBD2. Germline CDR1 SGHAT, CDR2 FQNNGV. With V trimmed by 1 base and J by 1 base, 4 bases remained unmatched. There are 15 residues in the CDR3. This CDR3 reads CASSLGAGTSYEQYF. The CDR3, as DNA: TGTGCCAGCAGCTTAGGAGCGGGGACGTCCTACGAGCAGTACTTC. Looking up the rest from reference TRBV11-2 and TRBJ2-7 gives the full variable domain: EAGVAQSPRYKIIEKRQSVAFWCNPISGHATLYWYQQILGQGPKLLIQFQNNGVVDDSQLPKDRFSAERLKGVDSTLKIQPAKLEDSAVYLCASSLGAGTSYEQYFGPGTRLTVT.

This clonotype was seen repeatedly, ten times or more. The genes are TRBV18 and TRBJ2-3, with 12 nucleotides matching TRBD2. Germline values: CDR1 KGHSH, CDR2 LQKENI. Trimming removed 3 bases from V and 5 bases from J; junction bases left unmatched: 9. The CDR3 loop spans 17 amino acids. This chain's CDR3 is CASSPLLAGGRGDTQYF. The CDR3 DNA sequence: TGTGCCAGCTCACCTCTACTAGCGGGGGGCCGTGGAGATACGCAGTATTTT.

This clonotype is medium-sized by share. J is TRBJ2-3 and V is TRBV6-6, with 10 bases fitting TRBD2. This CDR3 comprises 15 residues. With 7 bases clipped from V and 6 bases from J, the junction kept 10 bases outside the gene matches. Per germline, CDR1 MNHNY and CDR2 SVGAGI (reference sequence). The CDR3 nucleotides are TGTGCCAGCACCCCAAGCGGGAGGGCCGGGGATACGCAGTATTTT. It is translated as CASTPSGRAGDTQYF.

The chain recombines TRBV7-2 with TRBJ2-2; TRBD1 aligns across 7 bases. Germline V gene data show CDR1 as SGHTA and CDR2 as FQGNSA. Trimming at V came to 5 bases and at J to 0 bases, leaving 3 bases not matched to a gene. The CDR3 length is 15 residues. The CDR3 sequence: CASSRGQPNTGELFF. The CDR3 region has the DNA TGTGCCAGCAGCAGGGGACAGCCGAACACCGGGGAGCTGTTTTTT.

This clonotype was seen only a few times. The CDR3 DNA is TGTGCCTGGCAACCGATGGCCGGGGAGCTGTTTTTT. Amino acids: CAWQPMAGELFF. The rearrangement links TRBV30 to TRBJ2-2; D is unclear. The CDR3 has 12 amino acids. Per germline, CDR1 GTSNPN and CDR2 SVGIG (reference sequence). V was cut by 5 bases and J by 6 bases, with 10 bases left in between.

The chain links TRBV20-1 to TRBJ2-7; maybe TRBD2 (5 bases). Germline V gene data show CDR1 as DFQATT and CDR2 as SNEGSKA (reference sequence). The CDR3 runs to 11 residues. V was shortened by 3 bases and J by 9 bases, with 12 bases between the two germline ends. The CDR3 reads CSASWGTRQYF. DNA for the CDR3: TGCAGTGCTAGTTGGGGTACTAGGCAGTACTTC.

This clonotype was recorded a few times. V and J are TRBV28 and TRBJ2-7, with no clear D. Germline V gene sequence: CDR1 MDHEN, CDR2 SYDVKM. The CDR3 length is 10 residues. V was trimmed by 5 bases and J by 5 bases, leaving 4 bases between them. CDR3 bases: TGTGCCAGCAGTCTGGACGAGCAGTACTTC. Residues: CASSLDEQYF.

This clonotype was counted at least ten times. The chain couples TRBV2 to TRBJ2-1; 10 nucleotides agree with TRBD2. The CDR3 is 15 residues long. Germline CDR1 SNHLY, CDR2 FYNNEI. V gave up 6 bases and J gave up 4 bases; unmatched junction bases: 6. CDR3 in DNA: TGTGCCAGCAGGAAGACTAGCGGGCTATACAATGAGCAGTTCTTC. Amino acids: CASRKTSGLYNEQFF.

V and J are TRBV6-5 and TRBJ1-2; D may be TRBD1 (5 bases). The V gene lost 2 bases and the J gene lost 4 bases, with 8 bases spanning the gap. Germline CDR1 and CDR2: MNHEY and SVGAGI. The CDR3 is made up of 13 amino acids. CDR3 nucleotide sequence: TGTGCCAGCAGTTACAACAGGCTCTATGGCTACACCTTC. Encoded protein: CASSYNRLYGYTF.

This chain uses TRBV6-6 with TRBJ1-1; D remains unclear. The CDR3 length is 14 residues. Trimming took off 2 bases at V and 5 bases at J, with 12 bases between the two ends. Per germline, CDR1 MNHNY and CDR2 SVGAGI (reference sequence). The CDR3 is CASSYGPPGTEAFF. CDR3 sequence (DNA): TGTGCCAGCAGTTACGGCCCCCCGGGGACTGAAGCTTTCTTT.

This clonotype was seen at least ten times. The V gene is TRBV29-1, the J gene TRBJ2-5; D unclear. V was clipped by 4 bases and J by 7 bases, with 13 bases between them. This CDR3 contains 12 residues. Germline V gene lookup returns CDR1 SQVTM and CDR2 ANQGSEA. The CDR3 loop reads CSVVRQHGTQYF. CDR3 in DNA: TGCAGCGTTGTAAGGCAGCACGGGACCCAGTACTTC.

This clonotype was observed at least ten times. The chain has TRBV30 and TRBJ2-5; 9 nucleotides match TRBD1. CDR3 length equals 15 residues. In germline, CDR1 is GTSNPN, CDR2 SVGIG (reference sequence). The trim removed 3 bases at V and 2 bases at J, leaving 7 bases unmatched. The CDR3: CAWSPTGGAQETQYF. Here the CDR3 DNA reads TGTGCCTGGAGCCCAACAGGGGGCGCGCAAGAGACCCAGTACTTC.